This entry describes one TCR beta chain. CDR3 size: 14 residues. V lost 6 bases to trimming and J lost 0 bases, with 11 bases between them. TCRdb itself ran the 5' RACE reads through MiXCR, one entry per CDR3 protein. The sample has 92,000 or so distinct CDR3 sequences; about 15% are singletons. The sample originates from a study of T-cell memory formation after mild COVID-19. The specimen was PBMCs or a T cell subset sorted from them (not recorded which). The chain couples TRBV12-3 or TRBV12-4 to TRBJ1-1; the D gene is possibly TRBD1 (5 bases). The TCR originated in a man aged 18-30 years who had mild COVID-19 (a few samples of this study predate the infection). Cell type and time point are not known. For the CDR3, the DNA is TGTGCCAGCAGCCCTGGGACCGTGAACACTGAAGCTTTCTTT. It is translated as CASSPGTVNTEAFF.